The source of this T cell receptor (beta chain) is a study of regulatory T cells in long-lasting Graves disease. Time point: newly diagnosed GD, antithyroid drugs for less than 3 months. TCR sequences were obtained from RNA taken from PBMCs. This clonotype has at least ten counts. V was pared by 5 bases and J by 12 bases, with 14 bases between. This CDR3 region has 12 residues. Construction of the TCR beta libraries employed iRepertoire HTBI primers in conjunction with Arm-PCR of CDR3 regions. TCRdb redid the calling of the multiplex PCR reads with MiXCR, one entry per CDR3 protein. The data show some 410,000 distinct CDR3 sequences, with around 15% seen just once and about 10% held by the top ten. The same specimen was also included in a second study, on T cells in Graves' hyperthyroidism and ophthalmopathy. As that report states: Patients having uncontrolled infection, another autoimmune disease, pregnancy or lactation were not included.

The chain has TRBV12-3 or TRBV12-4 and TRBJ2-1, with D maybe TRBD1 (5 bases). The specimen was peripheral blood mononuclear cells (PBMCs), collected at new diagnosis, from a patient treated with antithyroid drugs. The receptor's source is a woman under 40 with Graves disease. The CDR3 nucleotides read TGTGCCAGCAGTCTGGACAATAGAGGGCAGTTCTTC. It translates to CASSLDNRGQFF.